The sequence of this TCR beta chain was determined in a study of blood T cell repertoires in COVID-19. The V gene's germline CDR1 is SQVTM and CDR2 ANQGSEA. V lost 7 bases and J lost 0; bases outside the gene matches: 3. This CDR3 has 13 amino acids. Assay: immunoSEQ multiplex PCR; the TCRdb copy retains only in-frame clones and omits some. Among more than 300,000 clones, around 82% were seen once, and the ten largest hold 1.2%. The genes are TRBV29-1 and TRBJ2-5; 9 bases agree with TRBD1. Sequenced sample: peripheral blood. The TCR originated in a woman aged 45-65 years with acute or convalescent COVID-19. In nucleotides, the CDR3 is TGCAGCGGGGGACAGGGAAACCAAGAGACCCAGTACTTC. This translates into CSGGQGNQETQYF.